The 5 T cell receptor beta chains presented below share a single source sample, sequenced in a study of chronic HIV infection and antiretroviral therapy. Via MiXCR, TCRdb re-called the 5' RACE reads, giving one row per CDR3 protein. The table lists under 55,000 distinct CDR3 sequences, 19% of them singletons. Sequenced material: peripheral blood. Receptors originate from an adult who had HIV and had not received antiretroviral therapy, or was an uninfected healthy control (not recorded which).

The chain recombines TRBV11-1 with TRBJ2-1; D gene ambiguous. V was pared by 5 bases and J by 5 bases, with 16 bases between. CDR1 is SGHAT and CDR2 is FQDESV in the germline V gene (reference sequence). The CDR3 has 15 residues. The CDR3: CASSITNFGHNEQFF. The DNA for the CDR3 is TGTGCCAGCAGCATAACGAACTTCGGCCACAATGAGCAGTTCTTC.

This CDR3 is CASSFGTEANEQYF. The CDR3 nucleotides read TGCGCCAGCAGCTTCGGGACAGAGGCTAACGAGCAGTACTTC. The V and J genes are TRBV5-1 and TRBJ2-7; 7 bases are shared with TRBD1. Germline lookup yields CDR1 SGHRS and CDR2 YFSETQ. The ends lost 2 bases at V and 5 bases at J; junction bases unmatched: 7. This CDR3 is built from 14 residues.

The genes are TRBV29-1 and TRBJ2-2; D remains ambiguous. The germline V and J ends were trimmed by 6 bases and 1 base, with 12 bases remaining between them. The germline V gene encodes CDR1 SQVTM and CDR2 ANQGSEA. The CDR3 spans 14 residues. The CDR3 is CSVARTQNTGELFF. In DNA form, the CDR3 reads TGCAGCGTCGCCCGGACCCAGAACACCGGGGAGCTGTTTTTT.

This clonotype has a handful of counts. V gene TRBV20-1 combines with J gene TRBJ2-1, with 11 bases matching TRBD2. The germline gives CDR1 DFQATT, CDR2 SNEGSKA (reference sequence). J lost 10 bases, V lost 6 bases, and 14 bases had no gene match. The CDR3 extends over 15 amino acids. The CDR3 DNA follows: TGCAGTGCAAGACGGACTAGCGGGTCAGGGGGGGAGCAGTTCTTC. Encoded protein: CSARRTSGSGGEQFF.

The rearrangement links TRBV29-1 to TRBJ2-5; no definite D call. V was pared by 8 bases and J by 1 base, with 11 bases between. Germline V gene lookup returns CDR1 SQVTM and CDR2 ANQGSEA. The CDR3 length is 12 residues. The CDR3 here is CSLRLSQETQYF. The CDR3 nucleotides are TGCAGCCTAAGACTGAGCCAAGAGACCCAGTACTTC.